These T cell receptor beta chains were read from a single sample in a study of blood T cell repertoires in COVID-19. The method was immunoSEQ multiplex PCR; TCRdb's version includes in-frame clones alone and lacks a portion of them. Of some 80,000 clones in the sample, over 70% were seen once. Sequencing was carried out using peripheral blood. The receptors were gathered from an elderly man with acute or convalescent COVID-19. The conserved cysteine and the conserved F or W are not part of the CDR3 here. For some rows the clone size is stated as once, few or many, or as a class when expanded; others skip it.

>TRBJ1-1|-|TRBV12-3/TRBV12-4
ASSFDRGTEAF
>TRBJ1-5|-|TRBV2
ASNIDQTGSQPQH
>TRBJ1-1|-|TRBV4-1
ASSQESHRSNTEAF
>TRBJ2-2|-|TRBV7-2
ASSHDLDGGTYGELF
>TRBJ1-3|-|TRBV3-1/TRBV3-2
ASSQSAGNTIY
>TRBJ1-1|few|TRBV3-1/TRBV3-2
ASSFTEGVRNTEAF
>TRBJ1-3|few|TRBV6-5
ASSSTGTRNTIY
>TRBJ1-4|few|TRBV7-2
ASSLGPPGQANEKLF
>TRBJ2-7|-|TRBV7-2
ASSEQGLPYEQY
>TRBJ2-5|-|TRBV7-2
ASSFGVAGGLFQETQY
>TRBJ2-1|-|TRBV4-1
ASSQLAGVSYNEQF
>TRBJ1-1|-|TRBV11-3
ASSPLTGVGSTEAF
>TRBJ1-2|-|TRBV5-6
ASSLGSLTIKLGSYT
>TRBJ1-4|-|TRBV5-3
ARSLERDRAANEKLF
>TRBJ2-7|-|TRBV2
ASSDSQGAYEQY
>TRBJ1-2|-|TRBV5-8
ASSSGQGNYGYT
>TRBJ2-5|-|TRBV11-1
ASSLGSFGQETQY
>TRBJ2-7|few|TRBV7-6
ASSLGVRGTGSVYEQY
>TRBJ2-7|once|TRBV7-9
ASSLTGKDYEQY
>TRBJ2-7|-|TRBV11-3
ASSFGQGTTYEQY
>TRBJ2-7|few|TRBV14
ASSFGQGGLWQY
>TRBJ1-5|-|TRBV6-5
ASRDIPQTNQPQH
>TRBJ2-3|-|TRBV5-1
ASIPQPGGAADTQY
>TRBJ2-7|-|TRBV5-8
ASSPDRGRYEQY
>TRBJ2-2|few|TRBV19
ASNPGLAVGELF
>TRBJ2-5|-|TRBV4-1
ASSQEPGQQETQY
>TRBJ2-1|once|TRBV10-3
AISGPGTGAF
>TRBJ1-2|once|TRBV5-4
ASSWQGADYGYT
>TRBJ2-5|-|TRBV7-2
ASSRDKRETQY
>TRBJ2-7|-|TRBV2
ASLRTGADEQY
>TRBJ1-2|-|TRBV4-2
ASSQDGMGAPEDGYT
>TRBJ1-1|-|TRBV5-1
ASSSGQGMNTEAF
>TRBJ1-4|-|TRBV3-1/TRBV3-2
ASSQALDRDGEKLF
>TRBJ1-2|-|TRBV30
AWSGETGLANYGYT
>TRBJ2-1|-|TRBV2
ASRRTGTSGQSSYNEQF
>TRBJ1-1|-|TRBV6-1
ASSDRTGGNTEAF
>TRBJ2-3|-|TRBV6-5
ASSPGLATDTQY
>TRBJ2-1|-|TRBV12-5
ASAPGQAGVNEQF
>TRBJ2-3|-|TRBV9
ASSVGGTGTSTDTQY
>TRBJ2-7|once|TRBV6-1
ASSENTGTGYGEQY
>TRBJ1-2|-|TRBV30
AWSVVTGYGYT
>TRBJ1-1|-|TRBV7-3
ASSLTGPAEAF
>TRBJ2-1|-|TRBV5-1
ASSFQAYNEQF
>TRBJ1-3|-|TRBV11-3
ASSLENIGGAGGLGNTIY
>TRBJ1-5|-|TRBV27
ASSPPGQGVGQPQH
>TRBJ2-1|-|TRBV7-3
ASSTGQPGSYNEQF
>TRBJ2-7|-|TRBV19
ASNSGQTYEQY
>TRBJ2-3|-|TRBV9
ASSVGLRASGADTQY
>TRBJ2-5|-|TRBV7-9
ASSLAAETQY
>TRBJ1-1|-|TRBV7-9
ASRSQGAGTEAF
>TRBJ2-5|-|TRBV18
ASSPAGGRDFETQY
>TRBJ2-5|-|TRBV7-6
AGSLVRGGQETQY
>TRBJ1-2|-|TRBV30
AWSVNRSGYT
>TRBJ2-7|-|TRBV15
ATSRDKQSYEQY
>TRBJ1-2|few|TRBV27
ASSLTGRGTYGYT
>TRBJ1-5|once|TRBV12-3/TRBV12-4
ASSPQALWAQH
>TRBJ2-3|-|TRBV11-1
ASSLLAGGSTDTQY
>TRBJ1-1|-|TRBV6-5
ASTFIDRNTEAF
>TRBJ1-2|once|TRBV3-1/TRBV3-2
ASSQPGVNYGYT